The sequence of this T cell receptor (beta chain) was determined in a study of PD-L1 blockade in urothelial cancer. The V segment lost 4 bases and the J segment 6 bases; nucleotides outside the gene matches: 4. Germline V CDR1 and CDR2: SQVTM, ANQGSEA. The CDR3 is 15 amino acids. Time point given: pretreatment peripheral blood. TCRdb's table, derived via immunoSEQ multiplex PCR, lists solely in-frame clones and lacks some. This table holds 87,000 or so clones, over 80% found once. This specimen consisted of PBMCs, obtained around atezolizumab (anti-PD-L1) treatment. This TCR was sampled from a man in his sixties with urothelial cancer. The rearrangement links TRBV29-1 to TRBJ2-1; 15 bases are shared with TRBD2. This CDR3 is CSVGGTSGRLNEQFF. Here the CDR3 DNA reads TGCAGCGTTGGGGGGACTAGCGGGAGGCTCAATGAGCAGTTCTTC.